Below, one T cell receptor (beta chain) is given with its context. As yet, its antigen is unknown. CDR1 and CDR2 from the germline V gene are PRHDT and FYEKMQ (reference sequence). Trimming took 5 bases from V and 5 from J; bases not matched to a gene: 9. The CDR3 is made up of 15 amino acids. The data were obtained in a study of cytomegalovirus exposure and HLA in healthy donors. The wider study: Genetic ancestry analysis placed 81% of the roughly 400 donors that were genotyped in the Caucasian-associated cluster. Study results and limitations: Per a later analysis, about 15,000 TCR beta sequences showed association with HLA alleles at 0.05 false discovery rate. Cytomegalovirus status was reportedly diagnosed by the classifier with high sensitivity and specificity.

The PCR contained 60 Vbeta and 13 Jbeta primers. Authors' analysis steps: Roughly 11 million of the approximately 80 million unique TCR beta chains counted in a later analysis were shared. Produced via immunoSEQ multiplex PCR; TCRdb's table is partial and in-frame only. That table is the source of V, J and clone size, and D and trimming were worked out from the DNA. The sample contains 150,000 to 200,000 clones, about 74% of which appear only once. The TCR was taken from a male donor in good health and CMV-seronegative. The sample taken for sequencing was PBMCs. The chain employs TRBV13 and TRBJ1-1, with 9 bases aligning to TRBD1. The CDR3 loop reads CASSPNRGQGTEAFF. In DNA form, the CDR3 reads TGTGCCAGCAGCCCGAACAGGGGGCAGGGGACTGAAGCTTTCTTT.